The 2 T cell receptor beta chains in this list originate from one sample, sequenced in a study of T cells after yellow fever vaccination. TCRdb processed the 5' RACE reads anew with MiXCR; each CDR3 protein has one entry. The sample lists some 300,000 distinct CDR3 sequences, approximately 8% occurring once. The specimen comprised CD4+ T cells sorted from PBMCs, sampled 5 days after the yellow fever booster vaccination. Every receptor here comes from a man between 18 and 35 years old who received the YFV17D yellow fever vaccine.

Only a few counts were recorded for this clonotype. The chain recombines TRBV28 with TRBJ1-2; TRBD1 might be the D (5 bases). Trimming pared 2 bases from V and 7 bases from J, leaving 11 bases between. The germline V gene has CDR1 MDHEN and CDR2 SYDVKM. This CDR3 is 13 amino acids long. CDR3 region: CASSLRGMGGYTF. The CDR3 nucleotides read TGTGCCAGCAGTTTACGGGGGATGGGTGGCTACACCTTC.

This clonotype came up many times. The gene calls are TRBV20-1 and TRBJ1-2; D is possibly TRBD1 (5 bases). V lost 0 bases and J lost 6, with 11 bases in between. This CDR3 contains 13 residues. Per the germline V gene, CDR1 is DFQATT and CDR2 is SNEGSKA (reference sequence). CDR3 in DNA: TGCAGTGCTAGAGAGGGACGGATCGATGGCTACACCTTC. Amino acid sequence: CSAREGRIDGYTF.